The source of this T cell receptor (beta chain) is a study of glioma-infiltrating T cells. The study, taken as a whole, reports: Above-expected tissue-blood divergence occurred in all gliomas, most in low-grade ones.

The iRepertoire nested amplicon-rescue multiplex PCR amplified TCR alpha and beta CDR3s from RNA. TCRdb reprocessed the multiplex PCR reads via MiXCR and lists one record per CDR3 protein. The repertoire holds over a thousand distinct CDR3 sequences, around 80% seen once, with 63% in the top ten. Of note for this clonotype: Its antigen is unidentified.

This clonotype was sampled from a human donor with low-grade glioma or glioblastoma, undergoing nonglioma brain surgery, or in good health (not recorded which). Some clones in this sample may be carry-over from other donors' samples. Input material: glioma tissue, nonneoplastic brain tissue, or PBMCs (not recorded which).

The CDR3 DNA reads TGTGCCAGCAGTGAATGGAAGGGAACTAATGAAAAACTGTTTTTT. Its protein product is CASSEWKGTNEKLFF. The gene calls are TRBV25-1 and TRBJ1-4; D is undetermined. V was cut by 1 base and J by 1 base, with 7 bases left in between. Germline V CDR1 and CDR2: MGHDK, SYGVNS. This CDR3 is 15 amino acids long.